These 27 T cell receptor beta chains were all obtained from the same sample, sequenced in a study of blood T cell repertoires in COVID-19. TCRdb's table, derived via immunoSEQ multiplex PCR, lists solely in-frame clones and lacks some. The sample shows 490,000 or so clones, around 85% of them seen only once. Sample: PBMCs or T cells enriched from blood (not recorded which). The receptors derive from a woman in her sixties or seventies who had recovered from COVID-19.

This clone was recorded only once. The gene calls are TRBV2 and TRBJ1-5, with D hard to call. V was shortened by 2 bases and J by 7 bases, with 9 bases between the two germline ends. Germline loops: CDR1 SNHLY, CDR2 FYNNEI. The CDR3 length is 13 residues. The CDR3 sequence: CASSEMIGQPQHF. The DNA for the CDR3 is TGTGCCAGCAGTGAAATGATCGGGCAGCCCCAGCATTTT.

The CDR3 nucleotides read TGTGCCAGCAGCCCGGGACAGTTATTAACGGATGAAAAACTGTTTTTT. It yields the protein CASSPGQLLTDEKLFF. The rearrangement uses TRBV5-4 and TRBJ1-4; 7 nucleotides match TRBD1. This CDR3 comprises 16 residues. CDR1 SGHNT and CDR2 YYREEE come from the germline V gene (reference sequence). The trim removed 4 bases at V and 6 bases at J, leaving 12 bases unmatched. Together with reference TRBV5-4 and TRBJ1-4, the CDR3 gives the full variable domain: ETGVTQSPTHLIKTRGQQVTLRCSSQSGHNTVSWYQQALGQGPQFIFQYYREEENGRGNFPPRFSGLQFPNYSSELNVNALELDDSALYLCASSPGQLLTDEKLFFGSGTQLSVL.

The chain recombines TRBV6-5 with TRBJ1-5; no firm D call. The CDR3 runs 12 residues. Trimming cost V 2 bases and J 7 bases, with 6 bases left between them. The germline gives CDR1 MNHEY, CDR2 SVGAGI. The CDR3 region is CASSYPGQPQHF. The CDR3 DNA reads TGTGCCAGCAGTTACCCCGGGCAGCCCCAGCATTTT.

The chain recombines TRBV21-1 with TRBJ1-2; the table's D gene call, TRBD1, was not cross checked with the DNA. TRBV21-1 is a documented pseudogene. The CDR3 has 14 amino acids. The CDR3 loop is CASYPKADSYGYTF. The CDR3 DNA follows: TGTGCCAGCTACCCGAAGGCTGACAGCTATGGCTACACCTTC.

The CDR3 is CASSRGGGSNFDEQFF. In nucleotides, the CDR3 is TGCGCCAGCAGCCGGGGCGGGGGGTCTAACTTCGATGAGCAGTTCTTC. This chain connects TRBV10-1 to TRBJ2-1; 8 nucleotides agree with TRBD2. Germline CDR1 is WNHNN and CDR2 is SYGVQD (reference sequence). J was trimmed by 8 bases and V by 6 bases; bases with no gene match: 15. CDR3 length equals 16 residues.

The CDR3, as DNA: TGTGCCAGCAGGACTAGACTTGGGGGGAATGAAAAACTGTTTTTT. Residues: CASRTRLGGNEKLFF. The rearrangement uses TRBV2 and TRBJ1-4, with a possible D match to TRBD1 (5 bases). Per germline, CDR1 SNHLY and CDR2 FYNNEI. The ends were cut back, 6 bases at V and 5 bases at J, with 16 bases in the middle. The CDR3 is 15 amino acids.

The chain joins TRBV2 to TRBJ2-5, with TRBD1 identical over 7 bases. V trimming: 2 bases; J trimming: 6 bases; junction bases outside the gene matches: 6. Looked up from germline, CDR1 is SNHLY and CDR2 is FYNNEI. The CDR3 sequence is 14 residues long. In DNA form, the CDR3 reads TGTGCCAGCAGTGAACAAGGGGGCGCGAAGACCCAGTACTTC. This sequence encodes CASSEQGGAKTQYF.

This chain joins TRBV5-4 and TRBJ1-3; 7 nucleotides line up with TRBD1. This CDR3 has 16 amino acids. Germline V gives CDR1 SGHNT, CDR2 YYREEE (reference sequence). The J segment lost 0 bases and the V segment lost 0 bases, leaving 3 bases of the junction unmatched. CDR3 coding DNA: TGTGCCAGCAGCTTGGGCGGGACAGTCTCTGGAAACACCATATATTTT. As protein: CASSLGGTVSGNTIYF. Supplemented by reference TRBV5-4 and TRBJ1-3, the full variable domain reads ETGVTQSPTHLIKTRGQQVTLRCSSQSGHNTVSWYQQALGQGPQFIFQYYREEENGRGNFPPRFSGLQFPNYSSELNVNALELDDSALYLCASSLGGTVSGNTIYFGEGSWLTVV.

This clone was observed a handful of times. This chain connects TRBV19 to TRBJ1-1, with a weak D call TRBD1 (5 bases). The CDR3 is 13 residues long. The V and J ends lost 11 bases and 4 bases respectively, with 17 bases between them. The germline V gene has CDR1 LNHDA and CDR2 SQIVND (reference sequence). The CDR3 DNA follows: TGTGCCTCAAAACTGGGGAGGGGCACTGAAGCTTTCTTT. As protein: CASKLGRGTEAFF.

The genes are TRBV20-1 and TRBJ1-1, with TRBD1 identical over 7 bases. CDR1 DFQATT and CDR2 SNEGSKA come from the germline V gene (reference sequence). V was pared by 5 bases and J by 5 bases, with 2 bases of the junction left unmatched. The CDR3 is made up of 11 amino acids. This chain's CDR3 is CSAPRGTEAFF. CDR3 DNA: TGCAGTGCTCCCAGGGGGACTGAAGCTTTCTTT.

This sequence joins TRBV10-3 and TRBJ2-5, with TRBD1 identical over 10 bases. The CDR3 runs to 15 residues. Germline lookup yields CDR1 ENHRY and CDR2 SYGVKD. V lost 4 bases and J lost 5; bases outside the gene matches: 7. As DNA, the CDR3 is TGTGCCATCAGTGCATCGGACAGGGGGACCGAGACCCAGTACTTC. Translated: CAISASDRGTETQYF.

This chain uses TRBV9 with TRBJ1-2; D is unresolved. V was shortened by 3 bases and J by 8 bases, with 17 bases between the two germline ends. The CDR3 totals 14 residues. Per the germline V gene, CDR1 is SGDLS and CDR2 is YYNGEE. The CDR3 spells CASSAPWATEGYTF. The CDR3 region has the DNA TGTGCCAGCAGCGCCCCCTGGGCCACCGAGGGCTACACCTTC.

The V gene is TRBV2, the J gene TRBJ1-1; TRBD1 might be the D (6 bases). The CDR3 sequence is 14 residues long. Germline CDR1 and CDR2: SNHLY and FYNNEI. Deletions cut 6 bases from V and 1 base from J, with 12 bases between. The CDR3 DNA follows: TGTGCCAGCAGCTCACAGGGTCCGAACACTGAAGCTTTCTTT. Translated, it gives CASSSQGPNTEAFF.

This clone was seen just once. The chain joins TRBV11-2 to TRBJ2-4, with TRBD2 identical over 10 bases. Germline V lookup: CDR1 SGHAT, CDR2 FQNNGV. The CDR3 runs 19 residues. Trimming took 3 bases from V and 0 from J; bases not matched to a gene: 11. CDR3 nucleotide sequence: TGTGCCAGCAGCTTGGGGCCCCTAGCGGGGGCTTCAGCCAAAAACATTCAGTACTTC. Translating gives CASSLGPLAGASAKNIQYF.

The chain is built from TRBV6-5 and TRBJ2-1; D is unresolved. The CDR3 consists of 14 residues. V was clipped by 6 bases and J by 3 bases, with 12 bases between them. The germline V gene has CDR1 MNHEY and CDR2 SVGAGI. The CDR3 DNA sequence: TGTGCCAGCAGGGCGCGGCTGGGCTACAATGAGCAGTTCTTC. Its protein is CASRARLGYNEQFF.

The chain combines TRBV15 with TRBJ1-4, with 8 bases lining up with TRBD1. Germline V CDR1 and CDR2: LNHNV, YYDKDF (reference sequence). Germline trimming cut 3 bases from V and 10 bases from J; bases unmatched to any gene: 10. The CDR3 length is 15 residues. For the CDR3, the DNA is TGTGCCACCAGCAGCCAACAGGGGGTCCATGCAAAACTGTTTTTT. Protein: CATSSQQGVHAKLFF.

In this sample, this clone turned up a few times. The chain has TRBV10-3 and TRBJ1-1; 9 bases match TRBD1. The germline CDR1 and CDR2 sequences are ENHRY and SYGVKD. The length of the CDR3 is 14 residues. The ends lost 5 bases at V and 2 bases at J; junction bases unmatched: 3. The CDR3 loop is CAISYRGQNTEAFF. The CDR3 region has the DNA TGTGCCATCAGTTACAGGGGGCAAAACACTGAAGCTTTCTTT.

The CDR3 loop reads CSVEDRDRGRGNTEAFF. CDR3 nucleotides: TGCAGCGTTGAAGATCGGGACAGGGGGCGAGGAAACACTGAAGCTTTCTTT. The chain employs TRBV29-1 and TRBJ1-1; 12 nucleotides agree with TRBD1. The CDR3 totals 17 residues. V gave up 0 bases and J gave up 2 bases; unmatched junction bases: 7. Per germline, CDR1 SQVTM and CDR2 ANQGSEA.

The chain has TRBV5-5 and TRBJ1-6, with D unclear. Looked up from germline, CDR1 is SGHKS and CDR2 is YYEKEE (reference sequence). V was pared by 2 bases and J by 10 bases, with 16 bases between. The CDR3 runs 15 residues. CDR3: CASSFILFGRSPLHF. In nucleotides, the CDR3 is TGTGCCAGCAGCTTCATTCTGTTCGGCAGGTCACCCCTCCACTTT.

The J gene is TRBJ1-2, the V gene TRBV4-1, with 7 positions matching TRBD1. Germline CDR1 MGHRA, CDR2 YSYEKL. Trimming at V came to 5 bases and at J to 2 bases, leaving 20 bases not matched to a gene. CDR3 length: 19 residues. The CDR3 loop is CASSGGLGTMDRKNYGYTF. For the CDR3, the DNA is TGCGCCAGCAGCGGCGGGCTTGGGACAATGGACAGGAAAAACTATGGCTACACCTTC.

V is TRBV12-5 and J is TRBJ2-3; TRBD1 is a possible D gene (5 bases). CDR3 size: 17 residues. Per the germline V gene, CDR1 is LGHNT and CDR2 is FRNRAP. The germline V and J ends were trimmed by 1 base and 4 bases, with 18 bases remaining between them. The CDR3 reads CASGLGQGGLGADTQYF. The CDR3 bases are TGTGCTAGTGGTTTGGGGCAGGGTGGTTTGGGTGCAGATACGCAGTATTTT. Filled out from reference TRBV12-5 and TRBJ2-3, the complete variable domain reads DARVTQTPRHKVTEMGQEVTMRCQPILGHNTVFWYRQTMMQGLELLAYFRNRAPLDDSGMPKDRFSAEMPDATLATLKIQPSEPRDSAVYFCASGLGQGGLGADTQYFGPGTRLTVL.

This chain links TRBV5-6 with TRBJ1-2; D gene ambiguous. The V and J ends lost 1 base and 2 bases respectively, with 12 bases between them. CDR3 length: 15 residues. Germline V CDR1 and CDR2: SGHDT, YYEEEE. The CDR3 DNA follows: TGTGCCAGCAGCTTGATCCAGTCGTTGAACTATGGCTACACCTTC. This encodes CASSLIQSLNYGYTF.

The chain uses TRBV6-5 and TRBJ2-3; 7 bases map to TRBD2. The germline CDR1 and CDR2 sequences are MNHEY and SVGAGI. J lost 2 bases, V lost 6 bases, and 8 bases had no gene match. The CDR3 covers 15 residues. The CDR3: CASSQSGGFTDTQYF. The CDR3 nucleotides are TGTGCCAGCAGCCAATCGGGGGGATTCACAGATACGCAGTATTTT.

The chain couples TRBV5-1 to TRBJ1-1; D not resolved. Trimming took 5 bases from V and 0 from J, leaving 14 bases between them. Germline CDR1 SGHRS, CDR2 YFSETQ. This CDR3 is built from 15 residues. The CDR3 DNA follows: TGCGCCAGCAGATACAGCTTTTCCATGAACACTGAAGCTTTCTTT. This codes for CASRYSFSMNTEAFF.

The chain links TRBV3-1 (or the pseudogene TRBV3-2) to TRBJ2-2, with TRBD1 identical over 11 bases. The CDR3 covers 15 residues. The trim removed 1 base at V and 6 bases at J, leaving 1 base unmatched. CDR1 is LGHDT and CDR2 is YNNKEL in the germline V gene (reference sequence). CDR3 amino acids: CASSQGTGGPGELFF. In nucleotides, the CDR3 is TGTGCCAGCAGCCAAGGGACAGGGGGCCCCGGGGAGCTGTTTTTT.

The chain is built from TRBV7-9 and TRBJ2-7, with 7 bases that match TRBD2. Germline V gene sequence: CDR1 SEHNR, CDR2 FQNEAQ (reference sequence). Trimming cost V 4 bases and J 3 bases; bases outside gene matches: 3. The CDR3 has 13 residues. The CDR3 DNA reads as TGTGCCAGCAGCTCTGGGGGGGGCTACGAGCAGTACTTC. This translates into CASSSGGGYEQYF. Filled out from reference TRBV7-9 and TRBJ2-7, the complete variable domain reads DTGVSQNPRHKITKRGQNVTFRCDPISEHNRLYWYRQTLGQGPEFLTYFQNEAQLEKSRLLSDRFSAERPKGSFSTLEIQRTEQGDSAMYLCASSSGGGYEQYFGPGTRLTVT.

The chain couples TRBV30 to TRBJ1-2; perhaps TRBD1 as D (6 bases). This CDR3 has 14 residues. CDR1 is GTSNPN and CDR2 is SVGIG in the germline V gene (reference sequence). Between the trimmed V and J ends, which lost 5 bases and 1 base, there was a span of 14 bases. The CDR3 loop is CAWLNRANNYGYTF. In DNA form, the CDR3 reads TGTGCCTGGTTGAACAGGGCCAATAACTATGGCTACACCTTC.